Each of the 20 T cell receptor beta chains below was sequenced from the same sample in a study of T cell changes during pregnancy in multiple sclerosis. Profiled with immunoSEQ multiplex PCR; TCRdb holds only in-frame clones, not every one. The sample lists about 70,000 clones, around 94% occurring once. The sequencing used peripheral blood, collected in the third trimester of pregnancy. The receptors stem from a female donor with multiple sclerosis, enrolled in a pregnancy study.

This chain links TRBV6-1 with TRBJ1-2; D unresolved. The V and J ends lost 4 bases and 4 bases respectively, with 13 bases between them. Per germline, CDR1 MNHNS and CDR2 SASEGT. The length of the CDR3 is 14 residues. CDR3 sequence reads: CASSGPESGYGYTF. Written as DNA, the CDR3 is TGTGCCAGCAGTGGTCCTGAATCGGGCTATGGCTACACCTTC.

This clone appeared a single time. This chain joins TRBV5-1 and TRBJ2-2, with 11 bases fitting TRBD1. V lost 3 bases and J lost 2; bases outside the gene matches: 3. The germline CDR1 and CDR2 sequences are SGHRS and YFSETQ. The CDR3 length is 16 residues. As DNA, the CDR3 is TGCGCCAGCAGCTCCGGACAGGGGGCTAACACCGGGGAGCTGTTTTTT. It is translated as CASSSGQGANTGELFF. Full variable domain (missing parts from reference TRBV5-1 and TRBJ2-2): KAGVTQTPRYLIKTRGQQVTLSCSPISGHRSVSWYQQTPGQGLQFLFEYFSETQRNKGNFPGRFSGRQFSNSRSEMNVSTLELGDSALYLCASSSGQGANTGELFFGEGSRLTVL.

CDR3 region: CASQLRRRNYGYTF. The CDR3 DNA sequence: TGTGCCAGTCAACTGCGGCGTCGGAACTATGGCTACACCTTC. The V and J genes are TRBV19 and TRBJ1-2; D not certain. CDR3 length: 14 residues. CDR1 is LNHDA and CDR2 is SQIVND in the germline V gene (reference sequence). V was shortened by 8 bases and J by 2 bases, with 15 bases between the two germline ends.

The chain carries TRBV2 and TRBJ1-1, with 8 nucleotides matching TRBD1. Germline CDR1 reads SNHLY; CDR2 reads FYNNEI. With V trimmed by 6 bases and J by 4 bases, 4 bases remained unmatched. The CDR3 sequence is 13 residues long. This CDR3 reads CASSYTGGTEAFF. The CDR3 region has the DNA TGTGCCAGCAGCTATACAGGGGGCACTGAAGCTTTCTTT.

The chain has TRBV30 and TRBJ1-6, with 7 positions matching TRBD1. CDR1 is GTSNPN, CDR2 SVGIG, per germline (reference sequence). The trim removed 5 bases at V and 0 bases at J, leaving 1 base unmatched. This CDR3 has 14 residues. The CDR3 DNA sequence: TGTGCCTGGGACAGGGACTCCTATAATTCACCCCTCCACTTT. Protein product: CAWDRDSYNSPLHF. Filled out from reference TRBV30 and TRBJ1-6, the complete variable domain reads SQTIHQWPATLVQPVGSPLSLECTVEGTSNPNLYWYRQAAGRGLQLLFYSVGIGQISSEVPQNLSASRPQDRQFILSSKKLLLSDSGFYLCAWDRDSYNSPLHFGNGTRLTVT.

V gene TRBV15 combines with J gene TRBJ2-1, with D tentatively TRBD2 (6 bases). The CDR3 loop spans 15 amino acids. The germline V and J ends were trimmed by 1 base and 7 bases, with 14 bases remaining between them. Germline lookup yields CDR1 LNHNV and CDR2 YYDKDF (reference sequence). For the CDR3, the DNA is TGTGCCACCAGCAGAGTTGGGACTTTGAGGAATGAGCAGTTCTTC. This encodes CATSRVGTLRNEQFF.

The CDR3 nucleotides are TGTGCCAGCAGCACGACAGGGAGTGATGGCTACACCTTC. Translated, it gives CASSTTGSDGYTF. The gene calls are TRBV9 and TRBJ1-2; 7 bases map to TRBD1. Germline values: CDR1 SGDLS, CDR2 YYNGEE. V trimming: 4 bases; J trimming: 6 bases; junction bases outside the gene matches: 6. The CDR3 loop spans 13 amino acids.

V is TRBV6-1 and J is TRBJ2-2; TRBD2 matches 8 bases. CDR3 length: 14 residues. With 3 bases clipped from V and 6 bases from J, the junction kept 3 bases outside the gene matches. The germline CDR1 and CDR2 sequences are MNHNS and SASEGT. The chain's CDR3 is CASSDYGGAGELFF. For the CDR3, the DNA is TGTGCCAGCAGTGACTACGGGGGGGCCGGGGAGCTGTTTTTT.

This clone was detected only once. Here the CDR3 DNA reads TGTGCCAGCAGTGCCCGACAGGGAGGTGGGGAGACCCAGTACTTC. This translates into CASSARQGGGETQYF. This chain uses TRBV6-1 with TRBJ2-5, with a weak D call TRBD1 (7 bases). The CDR3 spans 15 residues. In germline, CDR1 is MNHNS, CDR2 SASEGT. The V gene lost 4 bases and the J gene lost 5 bases, with 17 bases spanning the gap.

CDR3 bases: TGCGCCAGCAGCCGCGGGACAGATACGCAGTATTTT. Translating gives CASSRGTDTQYF. The chain links TRBV4-1 to TRBJ2-3; maybe TRBD2 (5 bases). CDR1 and CDR2 (germline): MGHRA, YSYEKL. The CDR3 has 12 residues. The V and J ends lost 4 bases and 3 bases respectively, with 5 bases between them.

The J gene is TRBJ1-5, the V gene TRBV6-4, with D tentatively TRBD1 (5 bases). The CDR3 covers 15 residues. Trimming pared 4 bases from V and 7 bases from J, leaving 17 bases between. Germline V gives CDR1 MRHNA, CDR2 SNTAGT. The CDR3 region has the DNA TGTGCCAGCAGTGGAGAACAGACGGGGGACCAGCCCCAGCATTTT. This sequence encodes CASSGEQTGDQPQHF.

V and J are TRBV7-2 and TRBJ2-7; 10 bases are a match to TRBD1. Trimming at V came to 2 bases and at J to 2 bases, leaving 6 bases not matched to a gene. CDR3 length: 16 amino acids. CDR1 and CDR2 from the germline V gene are SGHTA and FQGNSA. The chain's CDR3 is CASSLRLGQGTYEQYF. The CDR3 DNA reads TGTGCCAGCAGCTTACGCTTGGGACAGGGGACCTACGAGCAGTACTTC.

The V and J genes are TRBV6-5 and TRBJ2-2; 8 bases match TRBD1. CDR1 is MNHEY, CDR2 SVGAGI, per germline. V was pared by 5 bases and J by 5 bases, with 7 bases of the junction left unmatched. The CDR3 is made up of 15 amino acids. Here the CDR3 reads CASSTWTGTTGELFF. The CDR3 DNA sequence: TGTGCCAGCAGTACCTGGACAGGGACAACCGGGGAGCTGTTTTTT.

The chain carries TRBV5-1 and TRBJ1-1; 7 bases align to TRBD1. V gave up 4 bases and J gave up 5 bases; unmatched junction bases: 8. The germline CDR1 and CDR2 sequences are SGHRS and YFSETQ. This CDR3 comprises 14 residues. CDR3 protein: CASSAEQGTTEAFF. The CDR3 region has the DNA TGCGCCAGCAGCGCTGAACAGGGGACGACTGAAGCTTTCTTT.

The chain joins TRBV5-4 to TRBJ1-2; 8 bases are shared with TRBD1. The CDR3 contains 14 residues. V lost 6 bases and J lost 1; bases outside the gene matches: 5. Germline V gives CDR1 SGHNT, CDR2 YYREEE (reference sequence). The DNA for the CDR3 is TGTGCCAGCACCCCGGGACAGGTTAACTATGGCTACACCTTC. This translates into CASTPGQVNYGYTF.

V usage is TRBV5-6 and J usage is TRBJ2-5; tentatively, D is TRBD2 (5 bases). The CDR3 loop spans 13 amino acids. Germline V lookup: CDR1 SGHDT, CDR2 YYEEEE. V lost 1 base and J lost 4, with 8 bases in between. As DNA, the CDR3 is TGTGCCAGCAGCTTGCCCAGCGGAGAGACCCAGTACTTC. This sequence encodes CASSLPSGETQYF. The variable domain in full, completed from reference TRBV5-6 and TRBJ2-5, reads DAGVTQSPTHLIKTRGQQVTLRCSPKSGHDTVSWYQQALGQGPQFIFQYYEEEERQRGNFPDRFSGHQFPNYSSELNVNALLLGDSALYLCASSLPSGETQYFGPGTRLLVL.

The chain employs TRBV9 and TRBJ1-4; D is unresolved. Germline V lookup: CDR1 SGDLS, CDR2 YYNGEE. The CDR3 has 13 residues. With 2 bases removed from V and 5 bases from J, the gap between germline ends came to 7 bases. In DNA form, the CDR3 reads TGTGCCAGCAGCGTGGGCCGAAATGAAAAACTGTTTTTT. Translation: CASSVGRNEKLFF.

This chain uses TRBV4-2 with TRBJ2-3; 7 bases map to TRBD2. This CDR3 has 17 residues. The J segment lost 3 bases and the V segment lost 4 bases, leaving 13 bases of the junction unmatched. Germline V gene data show CDR1 as LGHNA and CDR2 as YNFKEQ. This CDR3 reads CASSPGLGGGSTDTQYF. CDR3 bases: TGTGCCAGCAGCCCGGGGCTAGGCGGGGGATCGACAGATACGCAGTATTTT.

The chain combines TRBV30 with TRBJ1-2, with 9 positions matching TRBD1. V shed 4 bases and J 4 bases; nucleotides not matched to a gene: 10. The CDR3 length is 15 residues. Germline V CDR1 and CDR2: GTSNPN, SVGIG (reference sequence). CDR3 bases: TGTGCCTGGACCCCGGGACAGGGCGGTACCTATGGCTACACCTTC. Translation gives CAWTPGQGGTYGYTF.

The J gene is TRBJ1-2, the V gene TRBV5-6; D unresolved. CDR1 is SGHDT and CDR2 is YYEEEE in the germline V gene. This CDR3 is 14 amino acids long. The V end was cut by 0 bases, the J end by 8 bases, with 14 bases between. CDR3 coding DNA: TGTGCCAGCAGCTTGGTACGGGTATCGGGGGGCTACACCTTC. It specifies CASSLVRVSGGYTF.